These T cell receptor beta chains were read from a single sample in a study of blood T cell repertoires in COVID-19. Sequenced by immunoSEQ multiplex PCR; TCRdb stores in-frame clones only, minus some. The table has 120,000 to 150,000 clones, about 88% seen once. Source material: peripheral blood. The origin of the receptors is a human donor with COVID-19, enrolled during active disease. The donor label of this sample is uncertain. The CDR3 runs from the conserved cysteine through the conserved F or W. Each record gives: D gene, V gene, J gene, clone size, CDR3 DNA, CDR3 protein. The D gene is left open where the match is weak. Size values are once, few and many counts, or a class for expanded clones, and some rows have none.

>TRBD1|TRBV4-2|TRBJ2-3|few
TGTGCCTCCGGGGGGACAGGGGGCTACGATACGCAGTATTTT
CASGGTGGYDTQYF
>.|TRBV19|TRBJ1-2|.
TGTGCCAGTAGTAATTTACTGATTAACTATGGCTACACCTTC
CASSNLLINYGYTF
>.|TRBV5-1|TRBJ1-3|.
TGCGCCAGCAGGGTCGAGCCGTCCGGAAACACCATATATTTT
CASRVEPSGNTIYF
>.|TRBV5-1|TRBJ2-5|.
TGCGCCAGCAGCTTGATGCAACAGCAAGAGACCCAGTACTTC
CASSLMQQQETQYF
>.|TRBV7-2|TRBJ2-3|once
TGTGCCAGCAGCTTAAGTTGGGGCGGCACAGATACGCAGTATTTT
CASSLSWGGTDTQYF
>TRBD2|TRBV23-1|TRBJ2-7|once
TGCGCCAGCAGTCAATCGACGGGACTAGCGGGAGTACATCCCTACGAGCAGTACTTC
CASSQSTGLAGVHPYEQYF
>.|TRBV3-1/TRBV3-2|TRBJ2-3|.
TGTGCCAGCAGCCAATTCAACACAGATACGCAGTATTTT
CASSQFNTDTQYF
>.|TRBV25-1|TRBJ2-5|.
TGTGCCAGCAGTGATCGGGAGACCCAGTACTTC
CASSDRETQYF
>.|TRBV7-2|TRBJ2-6|.
TGTGCCAGCAGCTACGGAGTTAGGCGGGGGGCCAACGTCCTGACTTTC
CASSYGVRRGANVLTF
>.|TRBV9|TRBJ2-2|.
TGTGCCAGCAGCGTTGGGGTAGCGGAGAACACCGGGGAGCTGTTTTTT
CASSVGVAENTGELFF
>TRBD1|TRBV2|TRBJ1-6|once
TGTGCCAGCAGTGCTGGACAGGCATATAATTCACCCCTCCACTTT
CASSAGQAYNSPLHF
>TRBD1|TRBV7-6|TRBJ1-2|.
TGTGCCAGCAGCTTAGTAGGGGGACAGGGGGATAACTATGGCTACACCTTC
CASSLVGGQGDNYGYTF
>.|TRBV11-3|TRBJ2-7|.
TGTGCCAGCAGCTCCCTTCCGGGACACAGAACCTCCTACGAGCAGTACTTC
CASSSLPGHRTSYEQYF
>TRBD1|TRBV11-3|TRBJ2-1|.
TGTGCCAGCAGCTTAGGGGGACAGGTGTACGGTGAGCAGTTCTTC
CASSLGGQVYGEQFF
>.|TRBV10-3|TRBJ2-7|.
TGTGCCATCAGTGAGGGGGCAAGCTACGAGCAGTACTTC
CAISEGASYEQYF
>.|TRBV5-1|TRBJ1-1|.
TGCGCCAGCAGCTGGTCGGGTGGGTCCACTGAAGCTTTCTTT
CASSWSGGSTEAFF
>TRBD1|TRBV9|TRBJ1-1|.
TGTGCCGGGGGACAGGGCCCGAACACTGAAGCTTTCTTT
CAGGQGPNTEAFF
>.|TRBV10-3|TRBJ1-4|.
TGTGCCATCAGTGACAGGAATGAAAAACTGTTTTTT
CAISDRNEKLFF
>TRBD1|TRBV4-1|TRBJ2-4|few
TGCGCCAGCAGCCAAGTAGTGACAGGGGGAGCCAAAAACATTCAGTACTTC
CASSQVVTGGAKNIQYF
>.|TRBV28|TRBJ2-7|once
TGTGCCAGCAGTTTCCCCAGGGGTTTTATGATCTACGAGCAGTACTTC
CASSFPRGFMIYEQYF
>TRBD1|TRBV7-9|TRBJ1-2|few
TGTGCCAGCAGCTTAAGGACAGGGGATCGCTTTGGCTACACCTTC
CASSLRTGDRFGYTF
>TRBD1|TRBV18|TRBJ1-1|.
TGTGCCAGCTCACCCTCGACAGGGGCCGCGAACACTGAAGCTTTCTTT
CASSPSTGAANTEAFF
>TRBD1|TRBV11-1|TRBJ2-1|.
TGTGCCAGCAGCCTATTTGGGACAGGGGCCCACAATGAGCAGTTCTTC
CASSLFGTGAHNEQFF
>TRBD1|TRBV6-5|TRBJ1-1|.
TGTGCCAGCAGGAGGGACAGGGGGAACACTGAAGCTTTCTTT
CASRRDRGNTEAFF
>TRBD1|TRBV24-1|TRBJ2-7|.
TGTGCCACCAGTGACCGGACAGGGCTGGACGAGCAGTACTTC
CATSDRTGLDEQYF